This T cell receptor beta chain was sequenced in a study of T cell responses to AZD1222 COVID-19 vaccine (dated by TCRdb to about 2021). Regarding the complete study: TCR sequencing was performed for about 250 trial participants, of whom about 210 were given two doses of AZD1222 and approximately 25 were given two doses of MenACWY control vaccine. Trial participants were enrolled by age into 18-55, 56-69 and 70-plus year subgroups, with 148, 28 and 57 TCR-sequenced participants respectively.

The CDR3 regions of human TCRbeta chains were analyzed by immunosequencing. The authors' analysis ran thus. TCRs in the repertoires were matched against a reference library of SARS-CoV-2-specific TCRs that had been generated with the MIRA antigen-specificity platform. Breadth was defined as the fraction of unique TCRs that were SARS-CoV-2-associated. Depth was defined as the fraction of total T cells that were SARS-CoV-2-associated. Each spike-specific TCR was assigned to its reactive spike region and to a CD4 or CD8 class using the MIRA data. Log10-transformed breadth and depth values were compared by one-way ANOVA with Sidak's multiple comparisons tests. TCRdb stores this immuneACCESS table with in-frame sequences only. Part of the clones is absent; in the studies checked, under half of the shortfall reflects unresolved V genes, and no reason is known for the rest. V and J calls and clone size follow that table, whereas D and trimming were derived from the DNA. The sample has roughly 98,000 clones on record, roughly 83% of them singletons. The ten most abundant clones make up approximately 15% of the sample.

Here is what the overall study found, with its caveats: Participants were mostly white British, with more females than males. The authors suggested clonal diversity may have been underestimated. No day 14 peak-response samples were available, so repertoires were characterized only after the peak T cell response. Conclusions about previously exposed vaccinees were limited because only five to seven AZD1222 recipients were SARS-CoV-2 seropositive at baseline. CD4 TCRs associated with the vaccine covered the entire spike protein, and the dominant responses were in regions 160-218 and 743-854. Nearly half of unique spike-specific TCRs reportedly recognized epitopes outside regions mutated in the B.1.351 and B.1.1.7 variants. The 56-69-year group was small, and its depth increase did not reach significance, likely because of low power. After two AZD1222 doses, spike-specific TCR breadth and depth were significantly higher than at day 0 and than in MenACWY recipients.

Turning to this clone: Its binding antigen is unknown. Base-call qualities are not available, and no considerably larger clone is one nucleotide away.

According to the study, the label for this sample's time point signals: about 28 days (+/-7) after the second vaccine dose. Because spike-specific TCR depth and breadth did not differ between the two schedules, AZD1222 recipients who got a second dose at roughly 4 weeks were pooled with those who got a second dose at roughly 12 weeks. The vaccinee samples were drawn from two UK trials, COV001 and COV002, one of which was a single-blind randomized controlled phase 2/3 trial testing AZD1222 (ChAdOx1 nCoV-19) in healthy adults. Trial participant PBMC samples were collected at day 0 and day 28 after the second dose for TCRbeta chain sequencing. The germline V gene supplies CDR1 ENHRY and CDR2 SYGVKD. Ends trimmed: V by 5 bases, J by 0 bases; bases unmatched to a gene: 8. The CDR3 spans 18 residues, from the cysteine through the phenylalanine. The retained sequence is limited to the CDR3, 54 bases, with the frame set at the first base.

Sequenced material: peripheral blood, taken 28 days after the second AZD1222 dose. The chain joins TRBV10-3 to TRBJ2-2, with TRBD1 matching 11 junction bases. This clonotype was sampled from an adult who received the AZD1222 COVID-19 vaccine. The CDR3 protein: CAISRRGQGGTNTGELFF. The DNA is TGTGCCATCAGTCGACGGGGACAGGGGGGAACGAACACCGGGGAGCTGTTTTTT.